This T cell receptor (beta chain) appears in the sequencing data of a study of shared clonotypes between healthy human individuals. Clones were sequenced by immunoSEQ multiplex PCR, and TCRdb holds only the in-frame ones, with some missing. The sample carries about 2.3 million clones, 85% to 95% recorded once. The source is a man aged 18 to 29 in good health. Some clones in this sample may be carry-over from other donors' samples. Sequencing was carried out using naive CD4+ T cells from PBMCs. Stated subset: CD45RA+ positively selected.

The CDR3 here is CASSLMGPGLPYGYTF. The CDR3 DNA reads TGTGCCAGCTCCCTGATGGGGCCGGGGCTACCATATGGCTACACCTTC. The chain joins TRBV18 to TRBJ1-2, with a weak D call TRBD1 (5 bases). The germline CDR1 and CDR2 sequences are KGHSH and LQKENI. V was cut by 6 bases and J by 5 bases, with 22 bases left in between. The CDR3 is made up of 16 amino acids. Filled out from reference TRBV18 and TRBJ1-2, the complete variable domain reads NAGVMQNPRHLVRRRGQEARLRCSPMKGHSHVYWYRQLPEEGLKFMVYLQKENIIDESGMPKERFSAEFPKEGPSILRIQQVVRGDSAAYFCASSLMGPGLPYGYTFGSGTRLTVV.